This TCR beta chain was retrieved from a study of cytomegalovirus exposure and HLA in healthy donors. Study at large: An early release of data contained about 85 million unique TCRs, which came from HLA-typed donors.

CDR3 length equals 14 residues. CDR1 is ENHRY and CDR2 is SYGVKD in the germline V gene. V shed 0 bases, J shed 7 bases, and the junction held 2 bases outside the gene matches. It was with 60 Vbeta and 13 Jbeta primers that the PCR ran. Sequencing was performed with immunoSEQ multiplex PCR; in TCRdb, only in-frame clones are kept and a portion is missing. This listing includes under 200,000 clones. The chain recombines TRBV10-3 with TRBJ1-2; TRBD1 aligns across 10 bases. The sample consisted of PBMCs. The sequence was obtained from a woman between 18 and 29 years old in good health and CMV-seropositive. DNA of the CDR3: TGTGCCATCAGTGAGTCGACAGGGGGCTCTGGCTACACCTTC. Translation gives CAISESTGGSGYTF.